Presented here are 22 T cell receptor beta chains from one specimen sequenced in a study of shared clonotypes between healthy human individuals. Terminally differentiated effector memory CD45RA+ cells were left out of the naive CD8 fraction, which was CD45RO-negative and positively selected for CCR7. Here immunoSEQ multiplex PCR was the method, and the copy in TCRdb shows in-frame clones only, minus some. The table has around 700,000 clones, about 90% seen once. Material: naive CD8+ T cells sorted from blood. The receptors stem from a man younger than 45 in good health.

The chain links TRBV9 to TRBJ2-7; 9 bases are shared with TRBD1. Trimming took 3 bases from V and 1 from J; bases not matched to a gene: 8. Germline lookup yields CDR1 SGDLS and CDR2 YYNGEE. CDR3 length: 16 residues. As DNA, the CDR3 is TGTGCCAGCAGCGAACAGGGGGCAACACCTTCCTACGAGCAGTACTTC. Protein sequence: CASSEQGATPSYEQYF.

The chain couples TRBV27 to TRBJ1-1; D is ambiguous. V lost 2 bases, J lost 8 bases, and 12 bases lay in between. The CDR3 is 13 amino acids. Germline-derived CDR1 and CDR2 are MNHEY and SMNVEV (reference sequence). The CDR3, as DNA: TGTGCCAGCAGTTTAGGACTATTTGCCGAAGCTTTCTTT. Translated, it gives CASSLGLFAEAFF.

This chain uses TRBV4-1 with TRBJ2-7; possibly TRBD2 for D (5 bases). The V gene's germline CDR1 is MGHRA and CDR2 YSYEKL. The CDR3 runs 13 residues. V shed 4 bases and J shed 2 bases, with 9 bases lying between them. CDR3 residues: CASSLGMTYEQYF. The CDR3 DNA reads as TGCGCCAGCAGCCTCGGGATGACCTACGAGCAGTACTTC.

This chain uses TRBV27 with TRBJ2-1; 7 bases match TRBD2. The CDR3 runs 14 residues. Per germline, CDR1 MNHEY and CDR2 SMNVEV (reference sequence). After removal of 4 bases from V and 9 bases from J, the junction contained 9 bases not matched to a gene. The CDR3 DNA reads TGTGCCAGCAGTTCAGCGGGATCAAAGGCTGAGCAGTTCTTC. This sequence encodes CASSSAGSKAEQFF.

This chain connects TRBV29-1 to TRBJ2-3; D is possibly TRBD1 (5 bases). Trimming stripped 4 bases from V and 1 base from J, with 9 bases between. Germline CDR1 is SQVTM and CDR2 is ANQGSEA. The CDR3 is 13 amino acids. The CDR3 nucleotides are TGCAGCGTTGGACCACAGGGCACAGATACGCAGTATTTT. Encoded protein: CSVGPQGTDTQYF.

CDR3 region: CASSDANTGELFF. DNA for the CDR3: TGCGCCAGCAGTGATGCTAACACCGGGGAGCTGTTTTTT. The chain employs TRBV10-1 and TRBJ2-2; no definite D call. CDR3 length: 13 amino acids. The germline V gene has CDR1 WNHNN and CDR2 SYGVQD (reference sequence). Trimming pared 3 bases from V and 2 bases from J, leaving 4 bases between.

V is TRBV5-8 and J is TRBJ2-7; 8 bases agree with TRBD1. Germline trimming cut 0 bases from V and 2 bases from J; bases unmatched to any gene: 1. Germline values: CDR1 SGHTS, CDR2 YDEGEE. This CDR3 has 14 amino acids. CDR3 region: CASSLAGQAYEQYF. The DNA of the CDR3 is TGTGCCAGCAGCTTGGCGGGACAGGCCTACGAGCAGTACTTC. The variable domain in full, completed from reference TRBV5-8 and TRBJ2-7, reads EAGVTQSPTHLIKTRGQQATLRCSPISGHTSVYWYQQALGLGLQFLLWYDEGEERNRGNFPPRFSGRQFPNYSSELNVNALELEDSALYLCASSLAGQAYEQYFGPGTRLTVT.

In this sample, this clone turned up once. This chain uses TRBV7-3 with TRBJ2-3; TRBD2 matches at 11 bases. Germline values: CDR1 SGHTA, CDR2 FQGTGA. The CDR3 runs 15 residues. J gave up 4 bases and V 3 bases, and 3 bases lay outside the gene matches. CDR3 sequence: CASSFGTSGADTQYF. CDR3 coding DNA: TGTGCCAGCAGCTTCGGGACTAGCGGAGCAGATACGCAGTATTTT. Full variable domain (remainder filled in from reference TRBV7-3 and TRBJ2-3): GAGVSQTPSNKVTEKGKYVELRCDPISGHTALYWYRQSLGQGPEFLIYFQGTGAADDSGLPNDRFFAVRPEGSVSTLKIQRTERGDSAVYLCASSFGTSGADTQYFGPGTRLTVL.

The rearrangement joins TRBV10-3 to TRBJ2-7; 9 positions agree with TRBD1. Germline V gene lookup returns CDR1 ENHRY and CDR2 SYGVKD. CDR3 length: 14 amino acids. The J segment lost 4 bases and the V segment lost 10 bases, leaving 11 bases of the junction unmatched. Written as DNA, the CDR3 is TGTGCCACCGACCCCGGGACAGGGTGGTACGAGCAGTACTTC. It translates to CATDPGTGWYEQYF.

J is TRBJ2-1 and V is TRBV6-5; D is unresolved. The CDR3 runs 13 residues. Germline CDR1 MNHEY, CDR2 SVGAGI. Trimming cost V 1 base and J 6 bases, with 7 bases left between them. CDR3 in DNA: TGTGCCAGCAGTTACTTACCTCTCAATGAGCAGTTCTTC. It specifies CASSYLPLNEQFF.

The table lists this clone with a count of one. The chain recombines TRBV27 with TRBJ1-1, with a weak D call TRBD1 (5 bases). The CDR3 runs to 13 residues. The V and J ends lost 10 bases and 3 bases respectively, with 15 bases between them. Germline CDR1 and CDR2: MNHEY and SMNVEV (reference sequence). The CDR3 DNA is TGTGCCATCCGGGGGGGACTCCACACTGAAGCTTTCTTT. Encoded protein: CAIRGGLHTEAFF.

The J gene is TRBJ1-5, the V gene TRBV27; D may be TRBD1 (5 bases). This CDR3 spans 12 amino acids. CDR1 is MNHEY, CDR2 SMNVEV, per germline (reference sequence). The V end lost 6 bases, the J end lost 7 bases, and 10 bases lay between the germline ends. The CDR3 DNA reads TGTGCCAGCAGCGGGGGTGGCCAGCCCCAGCATTTT. This codes for CASSGGGQPQHF.

The chain has TRBV7-6 and TRBJ2-1; TRBD2 matches 8 bases. The germline V gene encodes CDR1 SGHVS and CDR2 FNYEAQ. V gave up 5 bases and J gave up 0 bases; unmatched junction bases: 9. The CDR3 runs 17 residues. CDR3 in DNA: TGTGCCAGCAGCCCCTCTGGCGGGACTAGCTCCTACAATGAGCAGTTCTTC. Amino acid sequence: CASSPSGGTSSYNEQFF.

J is TRBJ2-3 and V is TRBV14; tentative D call: TRBD2 (5 bases). This CDR3 spans 13 amino acids. V lost 2 bases, J lost 6 bases, and 9 bases lay in between. Germline V gene data show CDR1 as SGHDN and CDR2 as FVKESK. The CDR3, as DNA: TGTGCCAGCAGCCAACTAGCCGCGGATACGCAGTATTTT. This sequence encodes CASSQLAADTQYF.

The chain has TRBV6-5 and TRBJ2-3; D unresolved. The CDR3 has 12 residues. Trimming shortened V by 2 bases and J by 6 bases, and 6 bases separated the two germline ends. Germline assignment: CDR1 MNHEY and CDR2 SVGAGI. The CDR3 here is CASSYNADTQYF. In nucleotides, the CDR3 is TGTGCCAGCAGTTACAACGCCGATACGCAGTATTTT.

Turning to this clone: The same CDR3 also results from other DNA sequences found in this sample. The chain recombines TRBV5-6 with TRBJ2-7; the D gene could be TRBD1 or TRBD2 (5 bases each). The CDR3 has 14 residues. Germline-derived CDR1 and CDR2 are SGHDT and YYEEEE. V lost 0 bases to trimming and J lost 0 bases, with 7 bases between them. In DNA form, the CDR3 reads TGTGCCAGCAGCTTGGCAGGGAGCTCCTACGAGCAGTACTTC. Amino acids: CASSLAGSSYEQYF.

This chain uses TRBV6-7 with TRBJ2-1; D gene uncertain. TRBV6-7 is an ORF, and what it does is uncertain. This CDR3 comprises 16 residues. Between the trimmed V and J ends, which lost 2 bases and 0 bases, there was a span of 11 bases. The chain's CDR3 is CASSYQRPSSYNEQFF. For the CDR3, the DNA is TGTGCCAGCAGTTACCAGCGTCCGAGCTCCTACAATGAGCAGTTCTTC.

The chain recombines TRBV4-1 with TRBJ2-7, with D possibly called TRBD1 or TRBD2 (6 bases each). This CDR3 spans 18 amino acids. With 0 bases removed from V and 0 bases from J, the gap between germline ends came to 18 bases. Germline values: CDR1 MGHRA, CDR2 YSYEKL. The CDR3 sequence: CASSQEVERGAFSYEQYF. CDR3 coding DNA: TGCGCCAGCAGCCAAGAGGTAGAGAGGGGGGCCTTCTCCTACGAGCAGTACTTC.

The rearrangement links TRBV30 to TRBJ2-1; D may be TRBD1 (6 bases). The V gene's germline CDR1 is GTSNPN and CDR2 SVGIG (reference sequence). The V end lost 3 bases, the J end lost 2 bases, and 8 bases lay between the germline ends. CDR3 length equals 13 residues. CDR3 DNA: TGTGCCTGGAGACAGGGCGCCTACAATGAGCAGTTCTTC. Translated, it gives CAWRQGAYNEQFF.

This rearrangement joins TRBV7-8 to TRBJ2-2, with 7 bases aligning to TRBD2. Losses at the gene ends were 3 bases for V and 4 bases for J; bases not matched to a gene: 8. This CDR3 region has 16 residues. Germline lookup yields CDR1 SGHVS and CDR2 FQNEAQ. The CDR3 DNA reads as TGTGCCAGCAGCTTTTGGCGGGAGTACGGCACCGGGGAGCTGTTTTTT. Its protein product is CASSFWREYGTGELFF.

The genes are TRBV29-1 and TRBJ2-1; D is possibly TRBD1 or TRBD2 (5 bases each). Trimming cost V 7 bases and J 2 bases, with 18 bases left between them. This CDR3 comprises 15 residues. CDR1 and CDR2 from the germline V gene are SQVTM and ANQGSEA. The CDR3 DNA sequence: TGCAGCGCCCGACCGGGACGGTTAGCCTACAATGAGCAGTTCTTC. The encoded protein is CSARPGRLAYNEQFF.

The CDR3 nucleotides are TGTGCCAGCAGCTTGGGGGAGGATACGCAGTATTTT. Amino acids: CASSLGEDTQYF. The genes are TRBV5-4 and TRBJ2-3, with D possibly being TRBD2 (5 bases). Germline loops: CDR1 SGHNT, CDR2 YYREEE (reference sequence). This CDR3 contains 12 residues. V was cut by 0 bases and J by 6 bases, with 5 bases left in between.